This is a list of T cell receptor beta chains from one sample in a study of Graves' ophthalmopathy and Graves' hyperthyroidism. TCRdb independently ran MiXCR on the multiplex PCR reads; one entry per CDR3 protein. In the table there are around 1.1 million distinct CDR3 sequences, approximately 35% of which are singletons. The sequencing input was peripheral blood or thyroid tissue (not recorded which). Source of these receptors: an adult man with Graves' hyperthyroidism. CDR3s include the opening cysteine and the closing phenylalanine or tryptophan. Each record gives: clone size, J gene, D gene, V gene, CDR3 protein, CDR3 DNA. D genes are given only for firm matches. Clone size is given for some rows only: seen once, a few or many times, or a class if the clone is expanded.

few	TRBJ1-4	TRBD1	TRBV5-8	CASSNPGQHNEKLFF	TGTGCCAGCAGCAACCCGGGACAGCATAATGAAAAACTGTTTTTT
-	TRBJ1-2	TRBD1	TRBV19	CASRRGLNNYGYTF	TGTGCCAGTCGTAGGGGGCTGAACAACTATGGCTACACCTTC
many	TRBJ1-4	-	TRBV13	CASSLTTAPNEKLFF	TGTGCCAGCAGCTTAACGACAGCCCCGAATGAAAAACTGTTTTTT
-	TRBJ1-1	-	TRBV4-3	CASSQDWDDDTEAFF	TGCGCCAGCAGCCAAGACTGGGATGATGACACTGAAGCTTTCTTT
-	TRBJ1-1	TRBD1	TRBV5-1	CASSPERGRDTEAFF	TGCGCCAGCAGCCCGGAGAGGGGGCGTGACACTGAAGCTTTCTTT
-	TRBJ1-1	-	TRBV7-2	CASSLAGGGGEAFF	TGTGCCAGCAGCTTAGCGGGAGGGGGGGGCGAAGCTTTCTTT
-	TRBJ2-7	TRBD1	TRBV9	CASSHPQGGTSYEQYF	TGTGCCAGCAGCCACCCACAGGGGGGAACCTCCTACGAGCAGTACTTC
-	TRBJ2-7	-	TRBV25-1	CASSYSPGTPDEQYF	TGTGCCAGCAGTTACTCGCCAGGTACTCCTGACGAGCAGTACTTC
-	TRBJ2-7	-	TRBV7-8	CASSLVQGPADEQYF	TGTGCCAGCAGCTTGGTTCAGGGCCCCGCAGACGAGCAGTACTTC
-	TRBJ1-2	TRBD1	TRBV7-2	CASRSGTVYDVFF	TGTGCCAGCAGATCTGGGACAGTATACGATGTGTTCTTC
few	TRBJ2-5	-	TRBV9	CASSVEGVEKETQYF	TGTGCCAGCAGCGTAGAGGGGGTAGAAAAAGAGACCCAGTACTTC
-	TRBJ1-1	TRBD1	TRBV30	CAWGQGTTEAFF	TGTGCCTGGGGACAGGGTACGACCGAAGCTTTCTTT
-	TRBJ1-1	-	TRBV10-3	CASTSSQNTEAFF	TGTGCCAGCACATCCTCCCAGAACACTGAAGCTTTCTTT
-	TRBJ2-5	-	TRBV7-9	CASSLLRSRQETQYF	TGTGCCAGCAGCTTGCTGAGATCGAGGCAAGAGACCCAGTACTTC
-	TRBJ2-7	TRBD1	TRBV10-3	CATSPGQTSEQYF	TGTGCCACCAGCCCGGGACAGACGTCGGAGCAGTACTTC
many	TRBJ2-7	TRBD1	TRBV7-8	CASSLGGTGRYYEQYF	TGTGCCAGCAGCTTAGGTGGGACAGGAAGATACTACGAGCAGTACTTC
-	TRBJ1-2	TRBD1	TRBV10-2	CASRRRDRNYGYTF	TGCGCCAGCAGGCGAAGGGACAGAAACTATGGCTACACCTTC
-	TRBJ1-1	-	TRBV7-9	CASSLVLGGAEAFF	TGTGCCAGCAGCTTAGTCCTGGGCGGAGCTGAAGCTTTCTTT
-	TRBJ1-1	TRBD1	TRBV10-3	CASSKRAGTGGTEAFF	TGTGCCAGCAGTAAAAGGGCCGGGACAGGGGGCACTGAAGCTTTCTTT
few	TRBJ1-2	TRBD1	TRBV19	CASKTGTGTPDYGYTF	TGTGCCAGTAAAACCGGGACAGGGACTCCGGACTATGGCTACACCTTC
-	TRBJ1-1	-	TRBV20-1	CSAKGWEGTEAFF	TGCAGTGCTAAAGGGTGGGAGGGCACTGAAGCTTTCTTT
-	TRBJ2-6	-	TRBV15	CASSMDAAGANVLTF	TGTGCCAGCAGCATGGACGCCGCCGGGGCCAACGTCCTGACTTTC
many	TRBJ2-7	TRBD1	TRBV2	CASRELPRDRKIEQYF	TGTGCCAGCAGGGAACTCCCGAGGGACAGAAAGATCGAGCAGTACTTC
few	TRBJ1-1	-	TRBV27	CASGPENTEAFF	TGTGCCAGCGGCCCCGAAAACACTGAAGCTTTCTTT
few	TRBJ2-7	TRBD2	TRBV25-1	CASSRLAERTYEQYF	TGTGCCAGCAGCCGACTAGCGGAGAGGACCTACGAGCAGTACTTC
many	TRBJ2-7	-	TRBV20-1	CSARDRDEQYF	TGCAGTGCTAGAGATAGGGACGAGCAGTACTTC
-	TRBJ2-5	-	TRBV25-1	CAWSPGPPRETQYF	TGTGCCTGGAGTCCGGGGCCCCCGAGGGAGACCCAGTACTTC
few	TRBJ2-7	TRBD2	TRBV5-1	CASSLGPSGGYEQYF	TGCGCCAGCAGCTTGGGCCCTAGCGGGGGGTACGAGCAGTACTTC
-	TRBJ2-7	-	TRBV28	CASSLTFQEQYF	TGTGCCAGCAGTTTAACCTTCCAGGAGCAGTACTTC
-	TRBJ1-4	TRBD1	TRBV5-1	CASSVVPGQGPNEKLFF	TGCGCCAGCAGCGTAGTCCCGGGACAGGGTCCTAATGAAAAACTGTTTTTT
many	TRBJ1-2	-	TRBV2	CASTVGLDYGYTF	TGTGCCAGCACCGTGGGGCTGGACTATGGCTACACCTTC
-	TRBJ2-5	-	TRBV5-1	CASSWTDQETQYF	TGCGCCAGCAGCTGGACGGATCAAGAGACCCAGTACTTC
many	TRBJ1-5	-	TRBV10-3	CAISESYRTNQPQHF	TGTGCCATCAGTGAGTCGTACAGAACCAATCAGCCCCAGCATTTT
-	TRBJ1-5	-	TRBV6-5	CATTGIQETQHF	TGTGCCACCACGGGGATCCAAGAGACCCAGCATTTT
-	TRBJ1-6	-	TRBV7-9	CASSLVSRGARNSPLHF	TGTGCCAGCAGCTTAGTGTCCCGGGGGGCGCGGAATTCACCCCTCCACTTT
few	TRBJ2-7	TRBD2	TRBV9	CASSVGPSGVSYEQYF	TGTGCCAGCAGCGTGGGCCCTAGCGGGGTTTCCTACGAGCAGTACTTC
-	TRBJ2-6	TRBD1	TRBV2	CASSATGGHYGANVLTF	TGTGCCAGCAGTGCGACAGGGGGACACTATGGGGCCAACGTCCTGACTTTC
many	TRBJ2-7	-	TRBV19	CASSPSTLPDEQYF	TGTGCCAGTAGCCCTTCGACCCTTCCCGACGAGCAGTACTTC
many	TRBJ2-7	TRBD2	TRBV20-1	CSAWREISYEQYF	TGCAGTGCTTGGCGGGAGATCTCCTACGAGCAGTACTTC
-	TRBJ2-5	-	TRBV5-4	CASSLAQGQNF	TGTGCCAGCAGCTTGGCCCAAGGGCAGAACTTC
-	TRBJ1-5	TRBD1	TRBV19	CASTDRGRQPQHF	TGTGCCAGTACAGACAGGGGAAGGCAGCCCCAGCATTTT
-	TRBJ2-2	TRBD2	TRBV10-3	CASRSGASGRNTGELFF	TGTGCCTCAAGGTCAGGGGCTAGCGGGAGGAACACCGGGGAGCTGTTTTTT
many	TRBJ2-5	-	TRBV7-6	CASSLGRAQETQYF	TGTGCCAGCAGCTTAGGGCGGGCACAAGAGACCCAGTACTTC
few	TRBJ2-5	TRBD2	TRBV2	CASRPSSGAYQETQYF	TGTGCCAGCCGCCCGAGTAGCGGGGCCTACCAAGAGACCCAGTACTTC
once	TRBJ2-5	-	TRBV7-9	CASTTGAVGTQYF	TGTGCCAGCACCACCGGGGCTGTCGGGACCCAGTACTTC
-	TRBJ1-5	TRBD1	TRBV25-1	CAETGEPPQHF	TGTGCCGAGACAGGGGAGCCGCCCCAGCATTTT
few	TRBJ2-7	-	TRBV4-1	CASSQEFQPTYEQYF	TGCGCCAGCAGCCAAGAATTCCAGCCGACCTACGAGCAGTACTTC
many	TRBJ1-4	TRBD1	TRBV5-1	CASSPPGQGARLFF	TGCGCCAGCAGCCCCCCGGGACAGGGGGCTCGACTGTTTTTT
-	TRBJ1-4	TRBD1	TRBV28	CASSSSDDRASNEKLFF	TGTGCCAGCAGCTCCTCGGACGACAGGGCATCTAATGAAAAACTGTTTTTT
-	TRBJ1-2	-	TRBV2	CASGLVDYGYTF	TGTGCCAGCGGCTTAGTCGACTATGGCTACACCTTC
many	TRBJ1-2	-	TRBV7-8	CASSLWWAAYGYTF	TGTGCCAGCAGCTTATGGTGGGCAGCTTATGGCTACACCTTC
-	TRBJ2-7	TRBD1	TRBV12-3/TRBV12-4	CASSPDRAGQYF	TGTGCCAGCAGCCCCGACAGGGCTGGGCAGTACTTC
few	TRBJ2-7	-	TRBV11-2	CASRTTRDREEQYF	TGTGCCAGCAGGACGACCAGGGACCGGGAGGAGCAGTACTTC
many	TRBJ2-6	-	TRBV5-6	CASSLGWGRSAGANVLTF	TGTGCCAGCAGCTTGGGTTGGGGCAGGAGCGCTGGGGCCAACGTCCTGACTTTC
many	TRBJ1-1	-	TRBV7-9	CASSPPVGGHTEAFF	TGTGCCAGCAGCCCCCCGGTGGGAGGGCACACTGAAGCTTTCTTT